This T cell receptor (beta chain) stems from a study of graft-versus-host responses after intestinal transplantation. Overall study context: Once they had received anti-thymocyte globulin induction, all recipients took tacrolimus and steroids for approximately 3 years.

TCRdb's table, derived via immunoSEQ multiplex PCR, lists solely in-frame clones and lacks some. The table lists 75,000 to 100,000 clones, 91% of them singletons, with about 0.18% in the top ten. Concerning this clone: The target antigen is unknown.

V shed 0 bases and J shed 0 bases, with 3 bases lying between them. The length of the CDR3 is 14 residues. Germline CDR1 and CDR2: SEHNR and FQNEAQ (reference sequence). Specimen: unstimulated CD4+ T cells sorted from spleen or lymph node cells, collected before transplant. This clonotype was sampled from a human donor who was the organ donor for an intestinal transplant. The chain uses TRBV7-9 and TRBJ2-4; D remains ambiguous. CDR3 sequence (DNA): TGTGCCAGCAGCTTAGCTCTAGCCAAAAACATTCAGTACTTC. This sequence encodes CASSLALAKNIQYF.